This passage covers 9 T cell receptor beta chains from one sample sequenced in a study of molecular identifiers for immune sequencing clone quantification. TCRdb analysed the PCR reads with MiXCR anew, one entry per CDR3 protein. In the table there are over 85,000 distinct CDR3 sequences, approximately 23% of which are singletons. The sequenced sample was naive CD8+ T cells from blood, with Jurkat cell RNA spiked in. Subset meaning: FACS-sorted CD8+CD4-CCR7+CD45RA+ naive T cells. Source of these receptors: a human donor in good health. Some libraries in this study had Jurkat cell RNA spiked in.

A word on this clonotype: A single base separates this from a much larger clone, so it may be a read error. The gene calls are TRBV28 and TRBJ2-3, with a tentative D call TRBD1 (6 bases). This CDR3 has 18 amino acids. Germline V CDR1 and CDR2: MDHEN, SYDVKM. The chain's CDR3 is CAGSWGPDEEVIADTQYF. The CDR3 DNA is TGTGCCGGCAGTTGGGGGCCGGACGAGGAGGTTATTGCAGATACGCAGTATTTT.

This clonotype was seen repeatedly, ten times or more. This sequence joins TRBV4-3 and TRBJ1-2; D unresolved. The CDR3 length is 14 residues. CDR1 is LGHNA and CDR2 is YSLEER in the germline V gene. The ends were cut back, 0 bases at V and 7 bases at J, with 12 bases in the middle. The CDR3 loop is CASSQDEETTGYTF. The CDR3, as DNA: TGCGCCAGCAGCCAAGACGAGGAGACCACTGGCTACACCTTC.

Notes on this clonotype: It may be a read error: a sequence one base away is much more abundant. This CDR3 is CASSTRGSSADTQYF. Here the CDR3 DNA reads TGTGCCAGCAGTACCAGGGGGTCTAGCGCAGATACGCAGTATTTT. The chain couples TRBV12-3 or TRBV12-4 to TRBJ2-3, with D possibly matching TRBD1 (7 bases). V lost 5 bases and J 4 bases, leaving 16 bases between the germline ends. The CDR3 has 15 residues.

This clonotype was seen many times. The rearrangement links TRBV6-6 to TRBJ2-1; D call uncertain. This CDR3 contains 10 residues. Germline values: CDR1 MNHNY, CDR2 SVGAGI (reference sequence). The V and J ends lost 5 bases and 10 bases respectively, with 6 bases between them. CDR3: CASSLGEQFF. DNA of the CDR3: TGTGCCAGCAGTCTCGGAGAGCAGTTCTTC.

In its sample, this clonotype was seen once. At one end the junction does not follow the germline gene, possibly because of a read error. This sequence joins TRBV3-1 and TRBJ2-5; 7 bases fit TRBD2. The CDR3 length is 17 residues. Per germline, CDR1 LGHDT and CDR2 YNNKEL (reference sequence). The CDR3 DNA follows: TGTACCAGCAGCCAAGAGCGGGCAGCGGGGAGCAAGAGAACCCAGTACTTC. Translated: CTSSQERAAGSKRTQYF.

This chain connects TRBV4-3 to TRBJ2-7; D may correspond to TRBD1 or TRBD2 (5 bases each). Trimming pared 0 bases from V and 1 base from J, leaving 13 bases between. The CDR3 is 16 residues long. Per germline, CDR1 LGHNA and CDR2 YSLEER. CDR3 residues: CASSQDPGASSYEQYF. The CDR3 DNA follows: TGCGCCAGCAGCCAAGACCCCGGGGCGTCTTCCTACGAGCAGTACTTC.

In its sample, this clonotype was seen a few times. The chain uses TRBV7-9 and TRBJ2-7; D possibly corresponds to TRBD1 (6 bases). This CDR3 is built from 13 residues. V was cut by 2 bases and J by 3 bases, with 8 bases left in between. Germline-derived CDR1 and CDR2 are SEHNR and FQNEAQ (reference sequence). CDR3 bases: TGTGCCAGCAGCTTATCAGGGGTCTACGAGCAGTACTTC. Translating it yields CASSLSGVYEQYF.

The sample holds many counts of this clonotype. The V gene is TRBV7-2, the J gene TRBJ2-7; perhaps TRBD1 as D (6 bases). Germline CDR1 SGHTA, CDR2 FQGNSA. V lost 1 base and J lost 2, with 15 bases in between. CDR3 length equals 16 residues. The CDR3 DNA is TGTGCCAGCAGCTTAGGTCGGGCGAGGACAGCCTACGAGCAGTACTTC. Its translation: CASSLGRARTAYEQYF.

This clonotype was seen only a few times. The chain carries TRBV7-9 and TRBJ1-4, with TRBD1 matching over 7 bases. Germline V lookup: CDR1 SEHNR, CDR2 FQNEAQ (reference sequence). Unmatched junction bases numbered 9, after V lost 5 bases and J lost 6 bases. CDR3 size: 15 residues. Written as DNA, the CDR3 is TGTGCCAGCAGCCCGCCCGGGACAGCGGATGAAAAACTGTTTTTT. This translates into CASSPPGTADEKLFF.